One sample yielded the 31 T cell receptor beta chains listed below, sequenced in a study of CD8+CD57+ T cells in acquired aplastic anemia. The template for TCR beta VDJ and CDR3 sequence profiling was genomic DNA. Via MiXCR, TCRdb re-called the reads, giving one row per CDR3 protein. The sample holds under 200,000 distinct CDR3 sequences, 70% to 80% seen once. Only patients with CD8+CD57+ cell expansion on flow cytometry were chosen for sequencing. The source material was sorted CD4+, CD8+, or CD8+CD57+ T cells (not recorded which) from PBMCs. These receptors were obtained from a human donor with aplastic anemia.

The chain is built from TRBV5-4 and TRBJ2-3, with D possibly being TRBD2 (6 bases). CDR3 length: 18 residues. Per germline, CDR1 SGHNT and CDR2 YYREEE (reference sequence). Between the trimmed V and J ends, which lost 0 bases and 0 bases, there was a span of 17 bases. DNA for the CDR3: TGTGCCAGCAGCTTGGCGGAGGGAACCGGGACTAGCACAGATACGCAGTATTTT. Its protein product is CASSLAEGTGTSTDTQYF.

The rearrangement links TRBV20-1 to TRBJ2-7; D is uncertain. CDR1 and CDR2 from the germline V gene are DFQATT and SNEGSKA (reference sequence). The germline V and J ends were trimmed by 4 bases and 6 bases, with 13 bases remaining between them. The CDR3 consists of 12 residues. The CDR3 DNA reads TGCAGTGCTACCGTCGGCCCGTCCGAGCAGTACTTC. Protein sequence: CSATVGPSEQYF.

This clonotype occurred many times. The rearrangement joins TRBV6-5 to TRBJ1-6; tentatively, D is TRBD1 (5 bases). From germline, CDR1 is MNHEY and CDR2 SVGAGI. The CDR3 spans 14 residues. V lost 5 bases and J 9 bases, leaving 14 bases between the germline ends. The CDR3 sequence: CASSPQGEPSPLHF. Here the CDR3 DNA reads TGTGCCAGCAGTCCGCAGGGAGAACCTTCACCCCTCCACTTT.

The rearrangement joins TRBV9 to TRBJ2-5, with 7 positions matching TRBD2. The germline gives CDR1 SGDLS, CDR2 YYNGEE. CDR3 size: 15 residues. Trimming removed 0 bases from V and 5 bases from J; junction bases left unmatched: 7. CDR3 DNA sequence: TGTGCCAGCAGCGTAGCGTTGGGGGGGTGGGAGACCCAGTACTTC. Protein product: CASSVALGGWETQYF.

This rearrangement joins TRBV2 to TRBJ2-3; 8 bases agree with TRBD1. Germline-derived CDR1 and CDR2 are SNHLY and FYNNEI. CDR3 length: 13 residues. V gave up 7 bases and J gave up 6 bases; unmatched junction bases: 6. CDR3 protein: CASNGQGLDTQYF. The CDR3 DNA reads TGTGCCAGCAATGGACAGGGTCTGGATACGCAGTATTTT.

The chain is built from TRBV29-1 and TRBJ1-2; D is unresolved. V gave up 3 bases and J gave up 2 bases, with 4 bases separating them. Germline CDR1 is SQVTM and CDR2 is ANQGSEA. The CDR3 is 11 residues long. The CDR3 reads CSVDENYGYTF. CDR3 bases: TGCAGCGTTGACGAAAACTATGGCTACACCTTC.

The chain has TRBV5-5 and TRBJ2-7; 8 positions agree with TRBD1. Germline loops: CDR1 SGHKS, CDR2 YYEKEE (reference sequence). The CDR3 consists of 12 residues. The J segment lost 6 bases and the V segment lost 3 bases, leaving 2 bases of the junction unmatched. The CDR3 sequence is CASSSTGVEQYF. The DNA for the CDR3 is TGTGCCAGCAGCTCGACAGGGGTCGAGCAGTACTTC.

The gene calls are TRBV7-2 and TRBJ2-3; no firm D call. Germline values: CDR1 SGHTA, CDR2 FQGNSA. Trimming stripped 5 bases from V and 7 bases from J, with 10 bases between. The CDR3 totals 12 residues. The CDR3 bases are TGTGCCAGCAGCCCTACCTCTCATACGCAGTATTTT. It encodes CASSPTSHTQYF.

This clonotype has a handful of counts. This sequence joins TRBV20-1 and TRBJ2-3; a weak D match, TRBD1 (7 bases). This CDR3 contains 15 residues. Trimming cost V 6 bases and J 0 bases, with 16 bases left between them. CDR1 DFQATT and CDR2 SNEGSKA come from the germline V gene (reference sequence). DNA for the CDR3: TGCAGTGCCATCAGGGGGGCGGGTAGCACAGATACGCAGTATTTT. It encodes CSAIRGAGSTDTQYF.

The V and J genes are TRBV5-5 and TRBJ1-1; D gene uncertain. Germline V gene data show CDR1 as SGHKS and CDR2 as YYEKEE (reference sequence). With 0 bases removed from V and 4 bases from J, the gap between germline ends came to 7 bases. The CDR3 length is 13 residues. CDR3 region: CASSLVSLTEAFF. The CDR3, as DNA: TGTGCCAGCAGCTTGGTGTCCCTCACTGAAGCTTTCTTT.

The chain uses TRBV11-2 and TRBJ2-3, with D possibly being TRBD2 (7 bases). The germline V gene has CDR1 SGHAT and CDR2 FQNNGV. Trimming took off 0 bases at V and 3 bases at J, with 19 bases between the two ends. The CDR3 has 18 residues. The CDR3 DNA follows: TGTGCCAGCAGCTTAGATGTCAGGGGCCGAGCGGGAACAGATACGCAGTATTTT. Amino acids: CASSLDVRGRAGTDTQYF.

The V call is TRBV14, the J call TRBJ1-4, with TRBD1 as a possible D gene (6 bases). The CDR3 covers 15 residues. CDR1 is SGHDN and CDR2 is FVKESK in the germline V gene. The V end lost 2 bases, the J end lost 6 bases, and 13 bases lay between the germline ends. CDR3 sequence reads: CASSQNDRRDEKLFF. The DNA of the CDR3 is TGTGCCAGCAGCCAAAACGACAGGAGGGATGAAAAACTGTTTTTT.

J is TRBJ2-7 and V is TRBV2, with 10 bases identical to TRBD2. Germline values: CDR1 SNHLY, CDR2 FYNNEI. With 6 bases clipped from V and 7 bases from J, the junction kept 12 bases outside the gene matches. The CDR3 length is 15 residues. CDR3 loop: CASRPRGVAGGEQYF. The CDR3 nucleotides read TGTGCCAGCAGGCCCCGAGGAGTAGCGGGAGGAGAGCAGTACTTC.

The chain uses TRBV12-3 or TRBV12-4 and TRBJ2-5; weak D call: TRBD2 (6 bases). CDR3 length: 14 amino acids. Trimming cost V 5 bases and J 7 bases, with 17 bases left between them. This CDR3 is CASSESRSGGTQYF. CDR3 bases: TGTGCCAGCAGTGAGTCCCGTAGCGGCGGGACCCAGTACTTC.

The chain joins TRBV24-1 to TRBJ1-5; D is ambiguous. The CDR3 consists of 14 residues. The germline gives CDR1 KGHDR, CDR2 SFDVKD. Deletions cut 5 bases from V and 4 bases from J, with 11 bases between. The CDR3 here is CATSGGWGNQPQHF. The CDR3 DNA follows: TGTGCCACCAGTGGGGGATGGGGAAATCAGCCCCAGCATTTT.

This clonotype was recorded a few times. The chain joins TRBV6-4 to TRBJ1-2, with D unresolved. Trimming pared 0 bases from V and 1 base from J, leaving 6 bases between. CDR1 MRHNA and CDR2 SNTAGT come from the germline V gene. This CDR3 is built from 14 residues. The CDR3 region has the DNA TGTGCCAGCAGTGACTCGGACGGTAACTATGGCTACACCTTC. Amino acid sequence: CASSDSDGNYGYTF.

The V and J genes are TRBV29-1 and TRBJ2-7; D gene ambiguous. Looked up from germline, CDR1 is SQVTM and CDR2 is ANQGSEA. Trimming removed 3 bases at V and 7 bases at J, with 7 bases between. This CDR3 region has 10 residues. The chain's CDR3 is CSVDPAEQYF. CDR3 coding DNA: TGCAGCGTTGATCCGGCAGAGCAGTACTTC.

This sequence joins TRBV10-1 and TRBJ2-3; TRBD2 aligns across 7 bases. The CDR3 is made up of 15 amino acids. Looked up from germline, CDR1 is WNHNN and CDR2 is SYGVQD (reference sequence). V trimming: 6 bases; J trimming: 4 bases; junction bases outside the gene matches: 10. CDR3 DNA sequence: TGCGCCAGCAGCCCTGGACCCGCGGGGGCAGATACGCAGTATTTT. This translates into CASSPGPAGADTQYF.

DNA of the CDR3: TGTGCCAGCAGCCACAGGGTACTCTCTTATGCGGGGCCTGAAGCTTTCTTT. This codes for CASSHRVLSYAGPEAFF. This rearrangement joins TRBV7-8 to TRBJ1-1; the D gene is possibly TRBD1 (6 bases). From germline, CDR1 is SGHVS and CDR2 FQNEAQ. This CDR3 contains 17 residues. V lost 5 bases, J lost 6 bases, and 25 bases lay in between.

This clonotype was counted ten times or more. The V gene is TRBV7-2, the J gene TRBJ2-3; a possible D gene is TRBD1 (6 bases). This CDR3 spans 16 amino acids. Germline-derived CDR1 and CDR2 are SGHTA and FQGNSA. Trimming stripped 5 bases from V and 3 bases from J, with 18 bases between. The CDR3 DNA follows: TGTGCCAGCAGCGGCACAGGGTACTACGTGACAGATACGCAGTATTTT. Its translation: CASSGTGYYVTDTQYF.

Worth noting for this clonotype: A junction end diverges from the germline sequence, so it may reflect a read error. V usage is TRBV15 and J usage is TRBJ2-5; maybe TRBD1 (5 bases). Germline V gene sequence: CDR1 LNHNV, CDR2 YYDKDF (reference sequence). The CDR3 length is 16 residues. CDR3 region: CATGRDHRFGGEAQYF. The CDR3 DNA follows: TGTGCCACCGGCAGAGATCACAGGTTTGGCGGAGAGGCCCAGTACTTC.

This clonotype was observed a few times. This chain joins TRBV28 and TRBJ2-1; D may be TRBD2 (7 bases). The CDR3 loop spans 14 amino acids. V shed 5 bases and J shed 8 bases, with 16 bases lying between them. CDR1 is MDHEN and CDR2 is SYDVKM in the germline V gene. The CDR3, as DNA: TGTGCCAGCAGTCGGGGGGCGGGGGTCGATGAGCAGTTCTTC. This codes for CASSRGAGVDEQFF. The whole variable domain, filled in from reference TRBV28 and TRBJ2-1, reads DVKVTQSSRYLVKRTGEKVFLECVQDMDHENMFWYRQDPGLGLRLIYFSYDVKMKEKGDIPEGYSVSREKKERFSLILESASTNQTSMYLCASSRGAGVDEQFFGPGTRLTVL.

This chain links TRBV7-3 with TRBJ2-5; D possibly corresponds to TRBD1 (5 bases). This CDR3 has 13 residues. Trimming cost V 8 bases and J 2 bases, with 12 bases left between them. In germline, CDR1 is SGHTA, CDR2 FQGTGA. The CDR3 bases are TGTGCCAGCTCGACAGAAATGCAAGAGACCCAGTACTTC. It encodes CASSTEMQETQYF. The variable domain in full, with the rest retrieved from reference TRBV7-3 and TRBJ2-5, is GAGVSQTPSNKVTEKGKYVELRCDPISGHTALYWYRQSLGQGPEFLIYFQGTGAADDSGLPNDRFFAVRPEGSVSTLKIQRTERGDSAVYLCASSTEMQETQYFGPGTRLLVL.

V gene TRBV24-1 combines with J gene TRBJ2-5; maybe TRBD1 (5 bases). This CDR3 is 14 amino acids long. V dropped 4 bases and J dropped 5 bases, with 13 bases sitting between them. Per the germline V gene, CDR1 is KGHDR and CDR2 is SFDVKD. The CDR3 sequence is CATSEPQGFETQYF. The CDR3 DNA is TGTGCCACCAGTGAACCCCAGGGTTTTGAGACCCAGTACTTC.

Ten or more counts support this clonotype. J is TRBJ1-6 and V is TRBV28; 9 bases fit TRBD1. The J segment lost 10 bases and the V segment lost 6 bases, leaving 16 bases of the junction unmatched. The CDR3 loop spans 17 amino acids. CDR1 MDHEN and CDR2 SYDVKM come from the germline V gene. CDR3 nucleotide sequence: TGTGCCAGCAGCCAAGACAGGGGGAGGCCCTTTTTGTCACCCCTCCACTTT. Translation: CASSQDRGRPFLSPLHF.

The chain couples TRBV10-3 to TRBJ2-1, with D unclear. The germline CDR1 and CDR2 sequences are ENHRY and SYGVKD. Trimming removed 4 bases from V and 9 bases from J, with 7 bases in between. The CDR3 consists of 11 residues. Here the CDR3 DNA reads TGTGCCATCAGTGGGAAAGCTGAGCAGTTCTTC. It is translated as CAISGKAEQFF.

This clonotype occurred many times. V gene TRBV6-5 combines with J gene TRBJ2-1, with 10 bases matching TRBD2. This CDR3 contains 15 residues. Germline V lookup: CDR1 MNHEY, CDR2 SVGAGI. Trimming at V came to 8 bases and at J to 7 bases, leaving 11 bases not matched to a gene. The CDR3 bases are TGTGCCAGCCTTAACGAGCGGGGGGGGAGGAATGAGCAGTTCTTC. Amino acid sequence: CASLNERGGRNEQFF.

This rearrangement joins TRBV20-1 to TRBJ1-2, with 10 positions matching TRBD1. The CDR3 has 12 amino acids. Per germline, CDR1 DFQATT and CDR2 SNEGSKA (reference sequence). The ends lost 6 bases at V and 4 bases at J; junction bases unmatched: 2. This CDR3 is CSAWTGGYGYTF. The CDR3 nucleotides read TGCAGTGCCTGGACAGGGGGCTATGGCTACACCTTC.

This chain joins TRBV29-1 and TRBJ1-2, with no clear D. The CDR3 loop spans 13 amino acids. V was pared by 2 bases and J by 0 bases, with 7 bases between. The germline CDR1 and CDR2 sequences are SQVTM and ANQGSEA. The CDR3: CSVESRSNYGYTF. The CDR3 nucleotides are TGCAGCGTTGAATCTCGATCTAACTATGGCTACACCTTC.

The rearrangement joins TRBV20-1 to TRBJ1-2; 9 nucleotides line up with TRBD1. The V segment lost 5 bases and the J segment 5 bases; nucleotides outside the gene matches: 3. CDR3 size: 12 residues. CDR1 and CDR2 from the germline V gene are DFQATT and SNEGSKA (reference sequence). The CDR3 DNA is TGCAGTGCTCCTGGACAGGGGTATGGCTACACCTTC. This encodes CSAPGQGYGYTF.

With regard to this clonotype: One end of the junction varies from germline; a read error may be responsible. The rearrangement joins TRBV24-1 to TRBJ2-7, with D perhaps matching TRBD1 (5 bases). Per the germline V gene, CDR1 is KGHDR and CDR2 is SFDVKD. This CDR3 has 15 amino acids. Written as DNA, the CDR3 is TGTGCCAGCAGTTTATGGGGCCCAAGCTCCTACGAGCAGTACTTC. It yields the protein CASSLWGPSSYEQYF.